This T cell receptor (beta chain) was sequenced during a study of CD8 T cells in ankylosing spondylitis. This clonotype was counted ten times or more. Its antigen is not identified. One entry per CDR3 protein results from TCRdb running MiXCR on the 5' RACE reads. The sample contains about 220,000 distinct CDR3 sequences, approximately 7.3% of which appear only once. The study, taken as a whole, reports: Earlier authors reported some of these motif variants in reactive arthritis synovial fluid and blood. Characteristic of ankylosing spondylitis blood, it appeared, was a TCR beta motif comprising several highly homologous variants.

The CDR3 covers 15 residues. CDR1 is SGHAT and CDR2 is FQDESV in the germline V gene (reference sequence). Trimming left V 3 bases short and J 5 bases short, with 16 bases between. V usage is TRBV11-1 and J usage is TRBJ2-5; a weak D match, TRBD2 (6 bases). The sequence derives from a male donor with ankylosing spondylitis. The specimen sequenced was blood, either unsorted or a sorted T cell fraction (not recorded which). CDR3 DNA: TGTGCCAGCAGCTTTCTGGAGGGACGGGGGGAGACCCAGTACTTC. Translated, it gives CASSFLEGRGETQYF.